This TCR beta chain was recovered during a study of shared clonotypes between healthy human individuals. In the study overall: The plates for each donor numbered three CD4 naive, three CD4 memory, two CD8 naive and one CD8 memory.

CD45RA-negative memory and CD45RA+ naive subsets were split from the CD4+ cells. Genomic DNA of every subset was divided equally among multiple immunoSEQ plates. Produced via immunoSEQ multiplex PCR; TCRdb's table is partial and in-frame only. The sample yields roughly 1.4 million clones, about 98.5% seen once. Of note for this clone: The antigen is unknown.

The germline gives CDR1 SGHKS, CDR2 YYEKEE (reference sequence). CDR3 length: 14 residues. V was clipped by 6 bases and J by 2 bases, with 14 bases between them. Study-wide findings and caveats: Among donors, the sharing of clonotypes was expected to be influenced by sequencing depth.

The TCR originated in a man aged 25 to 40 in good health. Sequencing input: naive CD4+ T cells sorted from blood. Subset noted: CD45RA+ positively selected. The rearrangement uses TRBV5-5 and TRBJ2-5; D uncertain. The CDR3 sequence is CASNSGRVQETQYF. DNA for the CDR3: TGTGCCAGCAATTCAGGAAGGGTACAAGAGACCCAGTACTTC.